Below, 21 T cell receptor beta chains from the same sample are listed, as sequenced in a study of CD8+ T cells in alopecia areata. RNA extraction and reverse transcription yielded cDNA as sequencing template. Only in-frame clones appear in the TCRdb table, and some are missing; sequencing was by immunoSEQ multiplex PCR. Among 150,000 to 200,000 clones listed, around 63% were seen once. This specimen consisted of CD4+ T cells sorted from blood, obtained at week 0. These receptor sequences come from a human donor with alopecia areata.

This clone turned up a few times. V gene TRBV29-1 combines with J gene TRBJ1-1; D not certain. The CDR3 covers 13 residues. The V end lost 4 bases, the J end lost 1 base, and 10 bases lay between the germline ends. Germline-derived CDR1 and CDR2 are SQVTM and ANQGSEA. Here the CDR3 DNA reads TGCAGCGTTGCTAGTAAAACGAACACTGAAGCTTTCTTT. Protein product: CSVASKTNTEAFF.

The chain is built from TRBV30 and TRBJ2-1, with D perhaps matching TRBD1 (6 bases). Germline V lookup: CDR1 GTSNPN, CDR2 SVGIG (reference sequence). There are 14 residues in the CDR3. V was shortened by 3 bases and J by 4 bases, with 13 bases between the two germline ends. In DNA, the CDR3 is TGTGCCTGGAGAACCCAGGGGCCTTACAATGAGCAGTTCTTC. Translated, it gives CAWRTQGPYNEQFF.

This clone was counted a few times. The chain is built from TRBV30 and TRBJ2-2; a weak D match, TRBD2 (5 bases). This CDR3 has 13 residues. V was clipped by 0 bases and J by 6 bases, with 8 bases between them. CDR1 GTSNPN and CDR2 SVGIG come from the germline V gene (reference sequence). For the CDR3, the DNA is TGTGCCTGGAGTGTACTCGGGGCCGGGGAGCTGTTTTTT. It specifies CAWSVLGAGELFF. Full variable domain (missing parts from reference TRBV30 and TRBJ2-2): SQTIHQWPATLVQPVGSPLSLECTVEGTSNPNLYWYRQAAGRGLQLLFYSVGIGQISSEVPQNLSASRPQDRQFILSSKKLLLSDSGFYLCAWSVLGAGELFFGEGSRLTVL.

The sample holds a few counts of this clone. V and J are TRBV29-1 and TRBJ1-1, with 7 positions matching TRBD1. The germline gives CDR1 SQVTM, CDR2 ANQGSEA. Unmatched junction bases numbered 2, after V lost 1 base and J lost 0 bases. The CDR3 runs to 14 residues. This chain's CDR3 is CSVEAGGLNTEAFF. The CDR3 nucleotides are TGCAGCGTTGAAGCAGGGGGGTTGAACACTGAAGCTTTCTTT.

Only a few counts were recorded for this clone. The chain employs TRBV13 and TRBJ2-2; D remains ambiguous. V shed 0 bases and J shed 2 bases, with 7 bases lying between them. The V gene's germline CDR1 is PRHDT and CDR2 FYEKMQ (reference sequence). The CDR3 spans 15 residues. The CDR3 loop reads CASSLGGINTGELFF. DNA for the CDR3: TGTGCCAGCAGCTTAGGTGGGATTAACACCGGGGAGCTGTTTTTT.

The CDR3 bases are TGTGCCAGCAGCTTAGTTCTACAGGGAACTTCTGGAAACACCATATATTTT. The encoded protein is CASSLVLQGTSGNTIYF. The chain carries TRBV11-2 and TRBJ1-3; D might be TRBD1 (6 bases). Trimming took off 1 base at V and 1 base at J, with 14 bases between the two ends. The germline V gene has CDR1 SGHAT and CDR2 FQNNGV. The CDR3 extends over 17 amino acids.

V and J are TRBV9 and TRBJ1-2, with D possibly matching TRBD1 (5 bases). The CDR3 spans 10 residues. Germline V gives CDR1 SGDLS, CDR2 YYNGEE. Trimming took 8 bases from V and 8 from J, leaving 10 bases between them. The CDR3 spells CASGGGGYTF. Here the CDR3 DNA reads TGTGCCAGTGGGGGAGGAGGCTACACCTTC.

This clone occurred once. The CDR3 spells CASTAGLSEAFF. CDR3 nucleotide sequence: TGTGCCAGCACCGCGGGACTTTCTGAAGCTTTCTTT. The chain has TRBV11-1 and TRBJ1-1, with D possibly being TRBD1 (5 bases). V lost 7 bases and J lost 6, with 12 bases in between. Germline V gene lookup returns CDR1 SGHAT and CDR2 FQDESV (reference sequence). The CDR3 totals 12 residues.

This clone was seen at least ten times. Written as DNA, the CDR3 is TGCGCCAGCAGTCACGAGCAGTACTTC. Translation gives CASSHEQYF. This chain links TRBV23-1 with TRBJ2-7; D is unresolved. TRBV23-1 is an open reading frame whose function is uncertain. There are 9 residues in the CDR3. Trimming took off 3 bases at V and 6 bases at J, with 0 bases between the two ends.

In this sample, this clone turned up a few times. The chain employs TRBV7-2 and TRBJ1-1; D unclear. Germline-derived CDR1 and CDR2 are SGHTA and FQGNSA. Trimming removed 5 bases at V and 1 base at J, with 11 bases between. CDR3 length: 14 residues. The CDR3 DNA reads TGTGCCAGCAGCACCCGCGGAGGGAACACTGAAGCTTTCTTT. It is translated as CASSTRGGNTEAFF. The complete variable domain, with remaining parts taken from reference TRBV7-2 and TRBJ1-1, reads GAGVSQSPSNKVTEKGKDVELRCDPISGHTALYWYRQSLGQGLEFLIYFQGNSAPDKSGLPSDRFSAERTGGSVSTLTIQRTQQEDSAVYLCASSTRGGNTEAFFGQGTRLTVV.

The rearrangement joins TRBV5-1 to TRBJ2-7; a possible D gene is TRBD1 (5 bases). The CDR3 consists of 14 residues. Germline V gives CDR1 SGHRS, CDR2 YFSETQ. The V end lost 0 bases, the J end lost 6 bases, and 13 bases lay between the germline ends. The DNA of the CDR3 is TGCGCCAGCAGCTTGGGCAGGGAAGGAAGCGAGCAGTACTTC. This encodes CASSLGREGSEQYF. Drawing the rest from reference TRBV5-1 and TRBJ2-7, the complete variable domain is KAGVTQTPRYLIKTRGQQVTLSCSPISGHRSVSWYQQTPGQGLQFLFEYFSETQRNKGNFPGRFSGRQFSNSRSEMNVSTLELGDSALYLCASSLGREGSEQYFGPGTRLTVT.

The chain recombines TRBV14 with TRBJ1-1; a possible D gene is TRBD1 (6 bases). Germline V lookup: CDR1 SGHDN, CDR2 FVKESK. Trimming stripped 4 bases from V and 1 base from J, with 13 bases between. The CDR3 is made up of 15 amino acids. The CDR3 DNA follows: TGTGCCAGCAGCCCACTCGGGGGCTCGAACACTGAAGCTTTCTTT. Translation gives CASSPLGGSNTEAFF.

As for this clone: The same CDR3 also results from other DNA sequences found in this sample. This chain uses TRBV29-1 with TRBJ2-2; D is undetermined. Trimming left V 4 bases short and J 0 bases short, with 9 bases between. This CDR3 has 14 amino acids. Germline V gene data show CDR1 as SQVTM and CDR2 as ANQGSEA. CDR3 sequence: CSVGGNTNTGELFF. In nucleotides, the CDR3 is TGCAGCGTTGGAGGTAATACGAACACCGGGGAGCTGTTTTTT.

J is TRBJ1-2 and V is TRBV5-6; D perhaps matches TRBD1 (5 bases). This CDR3 is 12 amino acids long. Trimming shortened V by 0 bases and J by 7 bases, and 7 bases separated the two germline ends. Germline loops: CDR1 SGHDT, CDR2 YYEEEE. The CDR3 loop is CASSLDGAGYTF. The CDR3 nucleotides read TGTGCCAGCAGCTTGGACGGGGCTGGCTACACCTTC.

This clone came up a few times. The chain recombines TRBV29-1 with TRBJ2-5; TRBD2 matches at 7 bases. This CDR3 comprises 12 residues. The ends lost 3 bases at V and 5 bases at J; junction bases unmatched: 3. Germline values: CDR1 SQVTM, CDR2 ANQGSEA. CDR3 coding DNA: TGCAGCGTTGATGGAGCGGGGGAGACCCAGTACTTC. Translated: CSVDGAGETQYF.

The chain joins TRBV30 to TRBJ2-7; tentatively, D is TRBD1 or TRBD2 (5 bases each). Germline-derived CDR1 and CDR2 are GTSNPN and SVGIG (reference sequence). CDR3 size: 14 residues. The ends were cut back, 0 bases at V and 3 bases at J, with 12 bases in the middle. The chain's CDR3 is CAWSVSGTRYEQYF. The CDR3 nucleotides are TGTGCCTGGAGTGTGTCCGGGACCCGCTACGAGCAGTACTTC.

The rearrangement uses TRBV9 and TRBJ1-1; D remains unclear. The CDR3 covers 13 residues. CDR1 SGDLS and CDR2 YYNGEE come from the germline V gene. V shed 0 bases and J shed 8 bases, with 11 bases lying between them. The CDR3 region is CASSVATDSEAFF. CDR3 DNA sequence: TGTGCCAGCAGCGTAGCTACGGACTCCGAAGCTTTCTTT.

The V call is TRBV5-6, the J call TRBJ1-4; tentative D call: TRBD1 (5 bases). Per germline, CDR1 SGHDT and CDR2 YYEEEE. This CDR3 has 15 residues. Deletions cut 4 bases from V and 5 bases from J, with 15 bases between. CDR3 sequence (DNA): TGTGCCAGCAGCGGACCCAGGGAGGAGAATGAAAAACTGTTTTTT. This translates into CASSGPREENEKLFF.

The chain uses TRBV30 and TRBJ1-1; D is unclear. Germline V gives CDR1 GTSNPN, CDR2 SVGIG (reference sequence). Trimming removed 4 bases from V and 5 bases from J, with 17 bases in between. The CDR3 is 14 residues long. CDR3 nucleotides: TGTGCCTGGATCCCACGTGGGAGTTCTACTGAAGCTTTCTTT. As protein: CAWIPRGSSTEAFF.

V and J are TRBV14 and TRBJ2-2; no clear D. Trimming took off 0 bases at V and 1 base at J, with 9 bases between the two ends. The V gene's germline CDR1 is SGHDN and CDR2 FVKESK. The length of the CDR3 is 16 residues. The CDR3 spells CASSQESGRNTGELFF. In DNA form, the CDR3 reads TGTGCCAGCAGCCAAGAATCCGGACGGAACACCGGGGAGCTGTTTTTT.

The chain links TRBV14 to TRBJ1-6, with D unresolved. The CDR3 covers 13 residues. V lost 8 bases, J lost 0 bases, and 5 bases lay in between. The V gene's germline CDR1 is SGHDN and CDR2 FVKESK. CDR3 DNA sequence: TGTGCCAGCTCCGTCTCCTATAATTCACCCCTCCACTTT. Translated, it gives CASSVSYNSPLHF.